Listed below are T cell receptor beta chains from one sample, sequenced in a study of blood T cell repertoires in COVID-19. TCRdb's table, derived via immunoSEQ multiplex PCR, lists solely in-frame clones and lacks some. The sample consists of under 50,000 clones, around 80% of them appearing once. The sample was peripheral blood. Receptor source: a man aged 80 or over with active or convalescent COVID-19. The CDR3 runs from the conserved cysteine through the conserved F or W. A D gene is named only where the DNA matches it firmly. Where a row states a size, it is once, few, many or the class of an expanded clone; other rows omit it.

once,TRBJ2-4,TRBD2,TRBV6-1,TGTGCCAGCAGTGAGGAGGGACTAGCGGCCCAGCTAGCCAAAAACATTCAGTACTTC,CASSEEGLAAQLAKNIQYF
.,TRBJ1-1,TRBD1,TRBV4-1,TGCGCCAGCAGCCAAGAGACAGGGGAGAACACTGAAGCTTTCTTT,CASSQETGENTEAFF
hyperexpanded,TRBJ2-7,.,TRBV27,TGTGCCAGCAGTCCGACTGTGGCGGGCGAGCAGTACTTC,CASSPTVAGEQYF
.,TRBJ2-3,.,TRBV29-1,TGCAGCGTTGGGATCCTAGGAGGGGCAGATACGCAGTATTTT,CSVGILGGADTQYF
few,TRBJ1-5,.,TRBV28,TGTGCCAGCAGTTTAGTCGTGGCTAGCAATCAGCCCCAGCATTTT,CASSLVVASNQPQHF
.,TRBJ1-3,.,TRBV7-2,TGTGCCAGCAGCTTAGGGGGCCGAAGGAGAAACACCATATATTTT,CASSLGGRRRNTIYF
many,TRBJ2-1,TRBD1,TRBV6-5,TGTGCCAGCGGCGGGACAGGGCCCTACAATGAGCAGTTCTTC,CASGGTGPYNEQFF
.,TRBJ1-6,.,TRBV4-1,TGCGCCAGCAGCCAATTGTACTCCTATAATTCACCCCTCCACTTT,CASSQLYSYNSPLHF
.,TRBJ2-7,.,TRBV9,TGTGCCAGCAGCTTACCGGGACAAGCCGAGCAGTACTTC,CASSLPGQAEQYF
.,TRBJ1-2,.,TRBV19,TGTGCCAGTAGTATTCGTGGGGCCGGCTATGGCTACACCTTC,CASSIRGAGYGYTF
.,TRBJ2-3,TRBD1,TRBV28,TGTGCCAGCAGTTCAGGGGGTCCCCAATCAGATACGCAGTATTTT,CASSSGGPQSDTQYF
.,TRBJ1-6,TRBD1,TRBV9,TGTGCCAGCAGTTTAACAGGGGGCGATTCACCCCTCCACTTT,CASSLTGGDSPLHF
once,TRBJ1-4,TRBD1,TRBV4-3,TGCGCCAGCAGCCAAGCAGGGGGGGGACAGGCTAATGAAAAACTGTTTTTT,CASSQAGGGQANEKLFF
.,TRBJ2-5,.,TRBV5-1,TGCGCCAGCAGCTTGGGACTACAAGAGACCCAGTACTTC,CASSLGLQETQYF
.,TRBJ2-5,.,TRBV7-2,TGTGCCAGCAGCTTAAATAGGCTAGCAGGGACCCAGTACTTC,CASSLNRLAGTQYF